These 23 T cell receptor beta chains were sequenced from one sample in a study of cytomegalovirus exposure and HLA in healthy donors. Primers for the PCR totalled 60 Vbeta and 13 Jbeta. The protocol was immunoSEQ multiplex PCR, while the TCRdb copy is restricted to in-frame clones and leaves out a portion. The data contain 75,000 to 90,000 clones, roughly 75% of them seen just once; the ten biggest clones take up about 4.2%. The specimen was PBMCs. These receptors came from a man aged 55 to 69 in good health and CMV-seronegative.

This clone occurred a few times. The genes are TRBV7-9 and TRBJ2-5; 11 bases fit TRBD2. V was clipped by 5 bases and J by 3 bases; unmatched bases: 2. CDR1 and CDR2 (germline): SEHNR, FQNEAQ (reference sequence). The CDR3 runs to 14 residues. CDR3 protein: CASSMGLAEETQYF. The DNA for the CDR3 is TGTGCCAGCAGCATGGGACTAGCGGAAGAGACCCAGTACTTC.

The J gene is TRBJ2-5, the V gene TRBV9; possibly TRBD2 for D (6 bases). The germline V and J ends were trimmed by 0 bases and 7 bases, with 13 bases remaining between them. Germline V gene sequence: CDR1 SGDLS, CDR2 YYNGEE. The CDR3 is 14 amino acids. Here the CDR3 DNA reads TGTGCCAGCAGCGTAGGGAGGGCCCAGGGGACCCAGTACTTC. It translates to CASSVGRAQGTQYF.

The J gene is TRBJ1-6, the V gene TRBV2, with D perhaps matching TRBD1 (6 bases). CDR1 and CDR2 from the germline V gene are SNHLY and FYNNEI. Trimming pared 6 bases from V and 7 bases from J, leaving 19 bases between. This CDR3 has 16 amino acids. CDR3 residues: CASSLALQGLNSPLHF. CDR3 sequence (DNA): TGTGCCAGCAGCCTCGCCCTACAGGGCTTAAATTCACCCCTCCACTTT.

This chain uses TRBV29-1 with TRBJ1-4, with D unresolved. The CDR3 totals 11 residues. Trimming took 5 bases from V and 7 from J, leaving 8 bases between them. Per germline, CDR1 SQVTM and CDR2 ANQGSEA. For the CDR3, the DNA is TGCAGCGTTTATGAGGGTGAAAAACTGTTTTTT. This codes for CSVYEGEKLFF.

The chain carries TRBV25-1 and TRBJ1-3; 7 positions match TRBD1. Unmatched junction bases numbered 5, after V lost 4 bases and J lost 2 bases. CDR3 length: 15 residues. The germline V gene encodes CDR1 MGHDK and CDR2 SYGVNS. CDR3 protein: CASSGQGVPGNTIYF. The CDR3 bases are TGTGCCAGCAGTGGACAGGGTGTACCTGGAAACACCATATATTTT.

This clone has only a few counts. V gene TRBV2 combines with J gene TRBJ2-7; 10 positions agree with TRBD1. With 4 bases clipped from V and 9 bases from J, the junction kept 9 bases outside the gene matches. Germline CDR1 is SNHLY and CDR2 is FYNNEI. The CDR3 contains 14 residues. CDR3 bases: TGTGCCAGCAGTGTCCGGGACAGGGGTCAAGGGCAGTACTTC. Protein sequence: CASSVRDRGQGQYF. Full variable domain (missing parts from reference TRBV2 and TRBJ2-7): EPEVTQTPSHQVTQMGQEVILRCVPISNHLYFYWYRQILGQKVEFLVSFYNNEISEKSEIFDDQFSVERPDGSNFTLKIRSTKLEDSAMYFCASSVRDRGQGQYFGPGTRLTVT.

J is TRBJ1-4 and V is TRBV7-9; D might be TRBD1 (5 bases). Germline V gives CDR1 SEHNR, CDR2 FQNEAQ (reference sequence). Trimming pared 5 bases from V and 3 bases from J, leaving 16 bases between. The CDR3 loop spans 16 amino acids. The CDR3 reads CASSPRIGASNEKLFF. CDR3 DNA: TGTGCCAGCAGCCCACGAATTGGGGCCTCTAATGAAAAACTGTTTTTT. The whole variable domain, remainder taken from reference TRBV7-9 and TRBJ1-4, is DTGVSQNPRHKITKRGQNVTFRCDPISEHNRLYWYRQTLGQGPEFLTYFQNEAQLEKSRLLSDRFSAERPKGSFSTLEIQRTEQGDSAMYLCASSPRIGASNEKLFFGSGTQLSVL.

V usage is TRBV6-1 and J usage is TRBJ2-1; possibly TRBD2 for D (6 bases). The germline V gene has CDR1 MNHNS and CDR2 SASEGT. CDR3 size: 15 residues. With 2 bases removed from V and 3 bases from J, the gap between germline ends came to 11 bases. The DNA of the CDR3 is TGTGCCAGCAGTGAACCGGGGGAAGGCTACAATGAGCAGTTCTTC. This gives the protein CASSEPGEGYNEQFF.

The chain uses TRBV30 and TRBJ1-4; D not resolved. Per the germline V gene, CDR1 is GTSNPN and CDR2 is SVGIG (reference sequence). The CDR3 has 13 residues. Trimming took off 5 bases at V and 8 bases at J, with 15 bases between the two ends. CDR3 DNA: TGTGCCTGGTCGTCAGGTTCTGAAGAAAAACTGTTTTTT. Translating gives CAWSSGSEEKLFF.

J is TRBJ2-7 and V is TRBV11-1; tentatively, D is TRBD1 (5 bases). The CDR3 contains 14 residues. Germline CDR1 SGHAT, CDR2 FQDESV (reference sequence). Trimming stripped 5 bases from V and 4 bases from J, with 15 bases between. In DNA, the CDR3 is TGTGCCAGCAGCCGAAACCCGACAGCATACGAGCAGTACTTC. It codes for CASSRNPTAYEQYF.

This clone was detected only a few times. This chain uses TRBV6-6 with TRBJ2-7; 9 positions agree with TRBD2. This CDR3 spans 16 amino acids. V shed 2 bases, J shed 2 bases, and the junction held 7 bases outside the gene matches. CDR1 and CDR2 (germline): MNHNY, SVGAGI (reference sequence). Here the CDR3 reads CASSYGGGGRPYEQYF. The CDR3 region has the DNA TGTGCCAGCAGTTACGGCGGGGGGGGGCGCCCCTACGAGCAGTACTTC.

The sample holds a few counts of this clone. V and J are TRBV6-1 and TRBJ2-7; possibly TRBD1 for D (6 bases). Germline CDR1 is MNHNS and CDR2 is SASEGT. Trimming removed 3 bases at V and 1 base at J, with 16 bases between. The CDR3 covers 16 residues. The CDR3 is CASSDVVGRGSYEQYF. The CDR3, as DNA: TGTGCCAGCAGTGATGTAGTAGGCAGGGGTTCCTACGAGCAGTACTTC.

This chain uses TRBV15 with TRBJ2-5; 9 nucleotides line up with TRBD1. V was pared by 3 bases and J by 2 bases, with 4 bases of the junction left unmatched. The CDR3 runs to 15 residues. Germline loops: CDR1 LNHNV, CDR2 YYDKDF (reference sequence). CDR3 amino acids: CATSRAGTGQETQYF. The CDR3 DNA reads as TGTGCCACCAGCAGGGCCGGGACAGGGCAAGAGACCCAGTACTTC.

This clone has just a few counts. J is TRBJ1-4 and V is TRBV4-2; D call uncertain. This CDR3 is 16 amino acids long. V was pared by 1 base and J by 7 bases, with 16 bases between. The germline gives CDR1 LGHNA, CDR2 YNFKEQ. CDR3 region: CASSQVRGGSGEKLFF. DNA for the CDR3: TGTGCCAGCAGCCAAGTCCGAGGAGGGTCGGGTGAAAAACTGTTTTTT.

This clone has just a few counts. The rearrangement joins TRBV10-3 to TRBJ2-3; D is undetermined. The germline gives CDR1 ENHRY, CDR2 SYGVKD. The CDR3 runs 13 residues. Trimming took 11 bases from V and 0 from J, leaving 12 bases between them. The DNA for the CDR3 is TGTGCCTCATCCCCCGGGAGCACAGATACGCAGTATTTT. Protein sequence: CASSPGSTDTQYF.

The J gene is TRBJ2-5, the V gene TRBV19, with 7 bases that match TRBD2. This CDR3 contains 18 residues. Germline V lookup: CDR1 LNHDA, CDR2 SQIVND (reference sequence). V trimming: 4 bases; J trimming: 2 bases; junction bases outside the gene matches: 16. This chain's CDR3 is CASSSVSSQAGYQETQYF. Here the CDR3 DNA reads TGTGCCAGTAGTAGTGTTTCTAGCCAAGCGGGATATCAAGAGACCCAGTACTTC.

The chain carries TRBV7-8 and TRBJ2-5; 9 bases map to TRBD2. Trimming cost V 5 bases and J 5 bases; bases outside gene matches: 12. The germline CDR1 and CDR2 sequences are SGHVS and FQNEAQ. This CDR3 contains 16 residues. CDR3 coding DNA: TGTGCCAGCAGCCCGCCAGGCGGGGGGGCAGTTGAGACCCAGTACTTC. Amino acids: CASSPPGGGAVETQYF.

This chain links TRBV30 with TRBJ1-1; D remains ambiguous. Trimming stripped 2 bases from V and 8 bases from J, with 9 bases between. The V gene's germline CDR1 is GTSNPN and CDR2 SVGIG (reference sequence). The CDR3 is made up of 11 amino acids. The CDR3 nucleotides read TGTGCCTGGAGTCCCCGGAGGGAAGCTTTCTTT. Protein: CAWSPRREAFF.

This rearrangement joins TRBV6-4 to TRBJ1-1; D is unclear. CDR1 and CDR2 (germline): MRHNA, SNTAGT. Trimming cost V 6 bases and J 2 bases, with 10 bases left between them. This CDR3 comprises 13 residues. CDR3 bases: TGTGCCAGCAGACATACACCTAACACTGAAGCTTTCTTT. Amino acids: CASRHTPNTEAFF.

The sample holds a few counts of this clone. V gene TRBV6-5 combines with J gene TRBJ2-7; 9 nucleotides match TRBD2. The V segment lost 4 bases and the J segment 4 bases; nucleotides outside the gene matches: 8. Looked up from germline, CDR1 is MNHEY and CDR2 is SVGAGI. There are 15 residues in the CDR3. DNA for the CDR3: TGTGCCAGCAGTTCGAGCGGGGGGTTTCTTTACGAGCAGTACTTC. This codes for CASSSSGGFLYEQYF.

This clone was found a few times. The junction departs from the called germline gene at one end, perhaps through a read error. The chain's CDR3 is CSSSLSWGGNSPLHF. CDR3 DNA sequence: TGTTCCAGCAGCTTAAGCTGGGGGGGTAATTCACCCCTCCACTTT. The gene calls are TRBV7-9 and TRBJ1-6, with D possibly matching TRBD1 (5 bases). The CDR3 covers 15 residues. The germline V gene encodes CDR1 SEHNR and CDR2 FQNEAQ (reference sequence).

The chain combines TRBV7-3 with TRBJ2-5; 12 nucleotides align to TRBD2. The end of the DNA is better explained by TRBJ2-7, so the J call may be wrong. Germline values: CDR1 SGHTA, CDR2 FQGTGA. The CDR3 is made up of 18 amino acids. For the CDR3, the DNA is TGTGCCAGCAGCTCCTCCCCCCCGCTAGCGGGGGGGCGACACGAGCAGTACTTC. This translates into CASSSSPPLAGGRHEQYF.

V is TRBV7-7 and J is TRBJ2-3; 9 bases fit TRBD2. There are 16 residues in the CDR3. With V trimmed by 5 bases and J by 0 bases, 6 bases remained unmatched. Germline V gene sequence: CDR1 SSHAT, CDR2 FNYEAQ (reference sequence). The CDR3 DNA is TGTGCCAGCAGCCCGAGACTAGCGGCAAGCACAGATACGCAGTATTTT. This gives the protein CASSPRLAASTDTQYF. The full variable domain, its missing parts supplied by reference TRBV7-7 and TRBJ2-3, is GAGVSQSPRYKVTKRGQDVTLRCDPISSHATLYWYQQALGQGPEFLTYFNYEAQPDKSGLPSDRFSAERPEGSISTLTIQRTEQRDSAMYRCASSPRLAASTDTQYFGPGTRLTVL.